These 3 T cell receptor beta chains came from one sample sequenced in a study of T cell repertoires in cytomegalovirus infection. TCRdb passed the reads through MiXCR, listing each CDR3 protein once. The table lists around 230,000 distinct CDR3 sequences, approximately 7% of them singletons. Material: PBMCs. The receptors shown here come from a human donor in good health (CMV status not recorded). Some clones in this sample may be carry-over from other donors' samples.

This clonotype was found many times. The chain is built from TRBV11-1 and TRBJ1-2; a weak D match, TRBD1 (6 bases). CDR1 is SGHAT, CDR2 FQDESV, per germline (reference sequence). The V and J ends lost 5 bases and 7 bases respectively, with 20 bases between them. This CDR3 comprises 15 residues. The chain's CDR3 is CASSRNFGTPGGYTF. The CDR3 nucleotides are TGTGCCAGCAGCAGAAACTTCGGGACACCAGGTGGCTACACCTTC. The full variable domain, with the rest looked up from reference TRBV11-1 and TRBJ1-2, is EAEVAQSPRYKITEKSQAVAFWCDPISGHATLYWYRQILGQGPELLVQFQDESVVDDSQLPKDRFSAERLKGVDSTLKIQPAELGDSAMYLCASSRNFGTPGGYTFGSGTRLTVV.

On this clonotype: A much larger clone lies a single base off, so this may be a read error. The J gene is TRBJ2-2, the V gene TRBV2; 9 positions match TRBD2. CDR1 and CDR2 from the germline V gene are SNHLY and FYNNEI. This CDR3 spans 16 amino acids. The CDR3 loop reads CTSIGALAGKDGELFF. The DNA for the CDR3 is TGTACCAGCATAGGGGCCCTAGCGGGGAAGGACGGGGAGCTGTTTTTT.

CDR3 bases: TGTGCCAGCAGGGGCGCGGCGGCCGCTAACTATGGCTACACCTTC. Amino acid sequence: CASRGAAAANYGYTF. V and J are TRBV5-6 and TRBJ1-2; no clear D gene. This CDR3 region has 15 residues. V dropped 5 bases and J dropped 0 bases, with 14 bases sitting between them. The germline gives CDR1 SGHDT, CDR2 YYEEEE.